The source of this T cell receptor (beta chain) is a study of regulatory T cells in long-lasting Graves disease (dated by TCRdb to the early 2020s). About the investigation overall: In the newly diagnosed Graves' disease group, patients had been taking antithyroid drugs for less than 3 months. TCR sequencing covered some 13 persistent and some 20 newly diagnosed Graves' disease patients, about 35 samples in total. The study was registered as a clinical trial and conducted in China. This study used TCR sequencing and RNA sequencing of peripheral blood to compare persistent Graves' disease patients against newly diagnosed Graves' disease patients. The research as a whole found: Only the TCR beta chain was sequenced and analyzed. The study examined only peripheral blood because the primary lesion, thyroid tissue, could not be accessed. As a limitation, the authors acknowledged that the small sample size may reduce accuracy. Persistent disease showed preferential use of TRBV28, TRBJ1-2 and TRBJ2-5, whereas newly diagnosed disease favored TRBV20-1 and TRBJ2-1. Persistent Graves' disease patients showed lower TCR Shannon entropy and fewer highly expanded clones than newly diagnosed patients, suggesting clonal expansion. Persistent patients shared more public clonotypes among themselves (under 3,000) than newly diagnosed patients did (roughly 910).

Libraries came from multiplex PCR. Sequencing was performed on an Illumina HiSeq 4000. CDR3 regions were amplified by Arm-PCR with iRepertoire HTBI primers to construct TCR beta libraries. Before sequencing, the PCR products underwent gel purification. The source study handled its data this way. Across samples, 60 to 80 TRBV and over 11 TRBJ segments were identified and used for gene usage analysis of CDR3 amino acid clonotypes. Filtered high-quality paired reads were merged into contigs using COPE and FqMerger. BLAST was used to align contigs to IMGT TRBV, TRBD and TRBJ reference genes, with CDR3 defined following IMGT. Any clonotype with a frequency above 0.1% was classified as a highly expanded clone. Shannon entropy served as the measure of repertoire diversity, while the Gini coefficient captured V-J evenness. Public clonotypes were defined as clonotypes shared by more than one individual. TCRdb cleaned the public reads at Q25 with fastp, built clones with MiXCR and kept in-frame beta chains. When rows share a CDR3 protein, they turn into one entry using the most common DNA and genes. What appears here as the V and J calls and clone size reflects TCRdb's work, not the paper's. The sample table contains 350,000 to 500,000 distinct CDR3 sequences; only one count was recorded for about 15% of them. The top ten clones comprise about a sixth of the sample.

The sample holds many counts of this clonotype. What antigen it recognizes has not been identified. Per-nucleotide qualities are absent, and no much larger clonotype sits a single base away. The time point label, as the study defines it: newly diagnosed GD, antithyroid drugs for less than 3 months. For both TCR sequencing and RNA sequencing, RNA was extracted from PBMCs in TRIzol. The diagnosis of Graves' disease followed American Thyroid Association guidelines. Patients for the study were recruited at an endocrinology department in Xi'an, China. Each patient gave 8.5 to 9.5 milliliters of peripheral blood, collected in an EDTA anticoagulant tube. Ficoll Paque Plus density gradient separation was used to isolate PBMCs, and no additional T cell sorting was done. RNA quality was checked with an Agilent 2100 Bioanalyzer and agarose gel, and concentration with a NanoDrop 2000. CDR3 length: 15 amino acids, cysteine to phenylalanine. Left in the record is the CDR3 DNA by itself, 45 bases read in frame from the first base. Relative to germline, V is missing 2 bases and J is missing 6 bases, with 9 bases of the junction outside any gene match. The CDR1 and CDR2 encoded by the germline V gene are MDHEN and SYDVKM.

A further study also used this sample, focusing on T cells in Graves' hyperthyroidism and ophthalmopathy. The second study also describes: Graves' hyperthyroidism was defined as stable when no progression to ophthalmopathy occurred over 18 months of follow-up. Hyperthyroidism patients were newly diagnosed, with disease duration under 2 months, and aged 18 to 65 years. Any patient with an uncontrolled infection, another autoimmune disease, pregnancy or lactation was excluded. Clinical symptoms, serum thyroxine and TRAb, thyroid ultrasound, and orbital computed tomography formed the basis for the diagnoses. The TCR CDR3 was subjected to a first round of RT-PCR using the HTBI primer set and the Qiagen OneStep RT-PCR kit. Most expanded thyroid clonotypes (frequency above 0.001) were also detected in blood, suggesting blood repertoires may reflect thyroid immune responses. A 13 V-J signature model separated ophthalmopathy from stable hyperthyroidism, with around 88% sensitivity and roughly 82% specificity in cross-validation and 80%/75% in testing. During validation, the model predicted progression to ophthalmopathy a median of approximately 7 months ahead of onset, with just under 71% sensitivity and around 73% specificity. TCR V-J signatures able to tell the groups apart were searched for in a discovery cohort of about a hundred patients, of whom over 40 had Graves' ophthalmopathy and 57 had stable Graves' hyperthyroidism. Prospective prediction of ophthalmopathy was tested in an independent validation cohort of fewer than 20 hyperthyroidism patients and some 17 patients who later progressed to ophthalmopathy. The approximately 95 discovery patients were divided at random into training and test sets in a 7:3 ratio. Thyroid tissue and blood T-cell repertoires from about six Graves' hyperthyroidism patients were also compared in the study. After blood sampling, hyperthyroidism patients were treated with methimazole at a starting dose of 30 mg daily, and ophthalmopathy patients were treated with high-dose intravenous methylprednisolone. The libraries were constructed in a second round of multiplex PCR and then size-selected and purified. Sequencing of the libraries was done on an Illumina HiSeq2000 using paired-end 100 bp reads. SOAPnuke was used to process the raw data, with reads discarded if the reads contained adapters or uncalled bases, had a mean Phred below 15, or lacked an exact constant-primer or identifier match. COPE v1.2.5 was used to merge the high-quality paired reads, and each unique nucleotide sequence was defined as a clonotype. MiTCR v1.1 was used to align clonotypes to the IMGT TRBV, TRBD and TRBJ reference segments. Analysis was restricted to V-J combinations with a frequency above 0.0001, which covered about 99% of repertoires. A TCS score was defined as the ratio of F50 (clonal expansion) to E x V (chaos), with BLOSUM62-based TCRdist applied between CDR3 peptides within each V-J. Welch's t-statistics and random forest reduced fewer than 550 V-J features to 10 to 15, which were used in a naive Bayes classifier (R e1071). Sample size was not statistically predetermined, and investigators were not blinded to group allocation. The paper reports TCR Vbeta CDR3 sequencing of 130 to 150 peripheral blood samples: around 45 ophthalmopathy, under 80 hyperthyroidism and roughly 17 progressor patients.

Sequenced material: peripheral blood mononuclear cells (PBMCs), taken at new diagnosis, from a patient treated with antithyroid drugs. The origin of this receptor is a woman aged 45-65 years with Graves disease. Donor details come from another sample of the same person, matched by shared clones. This chain joins TRBV28 to TRBJ1-1; 7 bases in the junction line up with TRBD1. The DNA reads as follows: TGTGCCAGCAGTTTAACCGGCAGGGGGTTGTCTGAAGCTTTCTTT. Protein translation: CASSLTGRGLSEAFF.